The rows below give T cell receptor beta chains drawn from one sample of a study of regulatory T cells in long-lasting Graves disease. MiXCR, run by TCRdb on the multiplex PCR reads, gives a single entry per CDR3 protein. The repertoire holds 440,000 or so distinct CDR3 sequences, roughly 15% seen once, with about 10% in the top ten. Another study also made use of these data, one on T cells in Graves' hyperthyroidism and ophthalmopathy.

Sequences were derived from peripheral blood mononuclear cells (PBMCs), sampled at new diagnosis, from a patient treated with antithyroid drugs. The receptor set was obtained from a woman aged 25 to 39 with Graves disease. Each CDR3 is given with its conserved first and last residue. Fields, in order: D gene, clone size, J gene, V gene, CDR3 DNA, CDR3 protein. The D gene is left open where the match is weak. Not all rows give a size; the values are once, few, many and, for expanded clones, a class.

D gene: NA
clone size: few
J gene: TRBJ1-5
V gene: TRBV7-9
CDR3 DNA: TGTGCCAGCAGCTCAGGTCGCAATCAGCCCCAGCATTTT
CDR3 protein: CASSSGRNQPQHF

D gene: TRBD2
clone size: many
J gene: TRBJ2-7
V gene: TRBV20-1
CDR3 DNA: TGCAGTGCTAGGTGGACTAGCGGGGGGGAGCAGTACTTC
CDR3 protein: CSARWTSGGEQYF

D gene: NA
clone size: many
J gene: TRBJ2-3
V gene: TRBV2
CDR3 DNA: TGTGCCAGCATTAGGGAGGTGGGCTTAACAGATACGCAGTATTTT
CDR3 protein: CASIREVGLTDTQYF

D gene: NA
clone size: many
J gene: TRBJ1-2
V gene: TRBV6-1
CDR3 DNA: TGTGCCAGCAGGGATTCTAACGGAGGCTACACCTTC
CDR3 protein: CASRDSNGGYTF

D gene: TRBD1
clone size: many
J gene: TRBJ1-2
V gene: TRBV20-1
CDR3 DNA: TGCAGTGCTAGAGATTCGGAGGGGGCGCGTGGCTACACCTTC
CDR3 protein: CSARDSEGARGYTF

D gene: NA
clone size: many
J gene: TRBJ2-2
V gene: TRBV28
CDR3 DNA: TGCGCCAGCAGTGGTAACACCGGGGAGCTGTTTTTT
CDR3 protein: CASSGNTGELFF

D gene: TRBD2
clone size: many
J gene: TRBJ2-7
V gene: TRBV5-1
CDR3 DNA: TGCGCCAGCAGCTTGGGACTAGCGGAGGACTACGAGCAGTACTTC
CDR3 protein: CASSLGLAEDYEQYF

D gene: TRBD2
clone size: many
J gene: TRBJ2-5
V gene: TRBV20-1
CDR3 DNA: TGCAGTGCTTCGGGACTAGCGGGAGTACAGACCCAGTACTTC
CDR3 protein: CSASGLAGVQTQYF

D gene: TRBD2
clone size: many
J gene: TRBJ2-7
V gene: TRBV29-1
CDR3 DNA: TGCAGCGACCCGGAGCGGGAGGATGCTAACGAGCAGTACTTC
CDR3 protein: CSDPEREDANEQYF

D gene: TRBD2
clone size: many
J gene: TRBJ2-1
V gene: TRBV20-1
CDR3 DNA: TGCAGCGAGCTAGTGGCGGGAGGGGGACTTGAGCAGTTCTTC
CDR3 protein: CSELVAGGGLEQFF

D gene: TRBD1
clone size: NA
J gene: TRBJ2-7
V gene: TRBV7-2
CDR3 DNA: TGTGCCAGCAGCTTCGACAGGGGCGGCTACGAGCAGTACTTC
CDR3 protein: CASSFDRGGYEQYF

D gene: NA
clone size: many
J gene: TRBJ2-1
V gene: TRBV6-1
CDR3 DNA: TGTGCCAGCAGTGACACCCGACCGGGACTCTCCAATGAGCAGTTCTTC
CDR3 protein: CASSDTRPGLSNEQFF